The sequence of this TCR beta chain was determined in a study of T cells after yellow fever vaccination. Overall study findings and caveats: Abundant bulk-population clonotypes could contaminate the FACS-sorted repertoires. Some clonotypes were seen in both the CD4 and the CD8 compartments. These made up a small share and likely arose from convergent recombination. Post-booster reappearance was seen for most primary-vaccination clones (about 96% CD4, 80% to 90% CD8).

This clonotype turned up a few times. The antigen is unknown. A process of 5'RACE template switching, which added a universal primer site and UMIs, was used to make TCR cDNA. Each CDR3 protein gets one entry after TCRdb re-called the 5' RACE reads with MiXCR. This sample has 240,000 or so distinct CDR3 sequences; 6.9% occur once, and the top ten carry approximately 0.85%. Germline V gene sequence: CDR1 MNHNS, CDR2 SASEGT. V was pared by 2 bases and J by 2 bases, with 13 bases between. The CDR3 has 15 amino acids. The specimen was CD4+ T cells sorted from PBMCs, collected 15 days after the yellow fever booster vaccination. The receptor's source is a young man who received the YFV17D yellow fever vaccine. The chain uses TRBV6-1 and TRBJ2-7, with D unclear. DNA of the CDR3: TGTGCCAGCAGTGAACCGGGCCAAAATACCTACGAGCAGTACTTC. Translation: CASSEPGQNTYEQYF.